These 9 T cell receptor beta chains originate from one sample sequenced in a study of regulatory T cells in long-lasting Graves disease. The time point was: newly diagnosed GD, antithyroid drugs for less than 3 months. Extracted RNA from PBMCs served as the source of the TCR library. Both iRepertoire HTBI primers and Arm-PCR of CDR3 regions were used to build the TCR beta libraries. TCRdb independently ran MiXCR on the multiplex PCR reads; one entry per CDR3 protein. Of 200,000 to 300,000 distinct CDR3 sequences listed, over 20% are singletons. Sequenced material: peripheral blood mononuclear cells (PBMCs), taken at new diagnosis, from a patient treated with antithyroid drugs. The receptor set was obtained from a female donor with Graves disease.

This clonotype has ten or more counts. The CDR3 DNA reads TGTGCCAGCAGCGACGACAGGGCCGGATATGGCTACACCTTC. Its protein is CASSDDRAGYGYTF. V gene TRBV6-1 combines with J gene TRBJ1-2, with 7 bases aligning to TRBD1. The V gene's germline CDR1 is MNHNS and CDR2 SASEGT. This CDR3 spans 14 amino acids. Trimming took 6 bases from V and 5 from J; bases not matched to a gene: 9.

This clonotype was detected many times. The chain employs TRBV7-2 and TRBJ1-6; possibly TRBD1 for D (6 bases). Germline CDR1 and CDR2: SGHTA and FQGNSA. Trimming shortened V by 3 bases and J by 10 bases, and 13 bases separated the two germline ends. The length of the CDR3 is 14 residues. CDR3 DNA sequence: TGTGCCAGCAGCTTGACAGGCCACCAATCACCCCTCCACTTT. This encodes CASSLTGHQSPLHF.

This clonotype occurred many times. The chain has TRBV6-5 and TRBJ1-5; TRBD1 is a possible D gene (5 bases). V was clipped by 0 bases and J by 5 bases, with 14 bases between them. Germline lookup yields CDR1 MNHEY and CDR2 SVGAGI. The CDR3 extends over 16 amino acids. This CDR3 reads CASSYSGQVLDQPQHF. The CDR3 region has the DNA TGTGCCAGCAGTTACTCGGGGCAGGTCCTGGATCAGCCCCAGCATTTT.

This clonotype showed up many times. The chain employs TRBV29-1 and TRBJ2-7, with TRBD1 identical over 7 bases. Germline V lookup: CDR1 SQVTM, CDR2 ANQGSEA. CDR3 length: 12 residues. V lost 5 bases to trimming and J lost 6 bases; unmatched junction nucleotides: 7. CDR3 protein: CSVTRQGSEQYF. The CDR3 DNA is TGCAGCGTTACTCGACAGGGCAGCGAGCAGTACTTC.

This clonotype was counted at least ten times. The rearrangement links TRBV20-1 to TRBJ2-7, with D possibly matching TRBD1 (6 bases). The V and J ends lost 6 bases and 2 bases respectively, with 17 bases between them. The germline V gene encodes CDR1 DFQATT and CDR2 SNEGSKA (reference sequence). The CDR3 is made up of 14 amino acids. The DNA for the CDR3 is TGCAGTGCCACTGCCGGGACACCTCCCTACGAGCAGTACTTC. It encodes CSATAGTPPYEQYF.

There are a few counts of this clonotype. One junction end does not reproduce the germline sequence, and a read error may be involved. V usage is TRBV7-3 and J usage is TRBJ2-1, with D unresolved. There are 14 residues in the CDR3. From germline, CDR1 is SGHTA and CDR2 FQGTGA. Here the CDR3 reads CASSRTGSYNGQFF. The CDR3 nucleotides are TGTGCCAGCAGCCGTACGGGTAGCTACAATGGGCAGTTCTTC.

This clonotype was seen at least ten times. The chain is built from TRBV2 and TRBJ2-5; D gene ambiguous. The V gene's germline CDR1 is SNHLY and CDR2 FYNNEI. The CDR3 is 13 amino acids. V lost 1 base and J 2 bases, leaving 5 bases between the germline ends. The CDR3 reads CASSEGLQETQYF. Written as DNA, the CDR3 is TGTGCCAGCAGTGAAGGATTACAAGAGACCCAGTACTTC.

This clonotype occurred many times. This chain uses TRBV10-3 with TRBJ2-2, with TRBD1 identical over 8 bases. CDR1 and CDR2 (germline): ENHRY, SYGVKD. This CDR3 has 17 residues. Unmatched junction bases numbered 12, after V lost 3 bases and J lost 6 bases. The CDR3 sequence is CAISDITGGRGSGELFF. The CDR3 DNA is TGTGCCATCAGTGACATTACAGGGGGAAGAGGATCCGGGGAGCTGTTTTTT.

This clonotype has at least ten counts. The CDR3 DNA is TGTGCCAGCAGCTTAGTACTGGGGGCCCAAGAGACCCAGTACTTC. This translates into CASSLVLGAQETQYF. The rearrangement uses TRBV7-2 and TRBJ2-5, with D tentatively TRBD1 (6 bases). V dropped 1 base and J dropped 1 base, with 10 bases sitting between them. The CDR3 has 15 residues. CDR1 is SGHTA, CDR2 FQGNSA, per germline.